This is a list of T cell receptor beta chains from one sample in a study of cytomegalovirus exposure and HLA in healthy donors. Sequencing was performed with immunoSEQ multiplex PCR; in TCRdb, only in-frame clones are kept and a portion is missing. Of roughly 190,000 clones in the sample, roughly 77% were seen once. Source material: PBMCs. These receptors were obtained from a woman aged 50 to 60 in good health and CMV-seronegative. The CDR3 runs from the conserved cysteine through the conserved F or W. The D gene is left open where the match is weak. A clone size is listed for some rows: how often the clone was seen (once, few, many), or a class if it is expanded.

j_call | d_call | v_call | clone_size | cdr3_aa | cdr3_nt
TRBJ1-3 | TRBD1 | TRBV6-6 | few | CASSYTTGSFGNTIYF | TGTGCCAGCAGTTACACGACAGGGTCTTTTGGAAACACCATATATTTT
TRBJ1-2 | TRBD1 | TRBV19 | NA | CASAGQGYFYGYTF | TGTGCCAGCGCGGGACAGGGTTACTTCTATGGCTACACCTTC
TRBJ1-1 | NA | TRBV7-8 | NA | CASSFRARGEGTEAFF | TGTGCCAGCAGCTTTAGGGCCAGGGGAGAGGGGACTGAAGCTTTCTTT
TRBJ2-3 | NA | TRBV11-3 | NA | CASSLSLAGPDTQYF | TGTGCCAGCAGCTTAAGTCTGGCGGGCCCAGATACGCAGTATTTT
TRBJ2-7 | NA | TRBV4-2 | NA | CASSQDAEGVSYEQYF | TGTGCCAGCAGCCAAGATGCTGAGGGGGTCTCCTACGAGCAGTACTTC
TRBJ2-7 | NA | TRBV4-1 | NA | CASSQDQAGDYYEQYF | TGCGCCAGCAGCCAAGATCAGGCAGGGGACTACTACGAGCAGTACTTC
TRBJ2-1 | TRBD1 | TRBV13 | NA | CASSLGTGGAWRTNEQFF | TGTGCCAGCAGCTTAGGGACAGGGGGCGCGTGGAGGACAAATGAGCAGTTCTTC
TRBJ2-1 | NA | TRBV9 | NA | CASSPSGSDSSYNEQFF | TGTGCCAGCAGCCCGTCCGGGTCGGACAGCTCCTACAATGAGCAGTTCTTC
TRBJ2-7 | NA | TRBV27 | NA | CASGRREPYEQYF | TGTGCCAGTGGGCGGCGGGAACCGTACGAGCAGTACTTC
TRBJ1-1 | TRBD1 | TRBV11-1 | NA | CASSLRVGQGAKGTEAFF | TGTGCCAGCAGCTTAAGGGTTGGACAGGGGGCGAAGGGCACTGAAGCTTTCTTT
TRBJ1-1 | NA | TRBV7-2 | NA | CASSLATRNTEAFF | TGTGCCAGCAGCTTAGCCACAAGAAACACTGAAGCTTTCTTT
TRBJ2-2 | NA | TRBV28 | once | CASRQGGNTGELFF | TGTGCCAGCAGGCAGGGGGGGAACACCGGGGAGCTGTTTTTT
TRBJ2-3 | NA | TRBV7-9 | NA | CASSPDRSTDTQYF | TGTGCCAGCAGCCCAGACAGGTCCACAGATACGCAGTATTTT
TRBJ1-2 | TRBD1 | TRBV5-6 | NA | CASSSPGQGSGYTF | TGTGCCAGCAGCTCACCGGGACAGGGTAGTGGCTACACCTTC
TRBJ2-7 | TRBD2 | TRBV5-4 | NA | CASSQSGRWNEQYF | TGTGCCAGCAGCCAAAGCGGGAGATGGAACGAGCAGTACTTC
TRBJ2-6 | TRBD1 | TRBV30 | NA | CAWSSSRAGGPKNFSGANVLTF | TGTGCCTGGAGTAGTTCCAGGGCAGGGGGTCCGAAAAACTTCTCTGGGGCCAACGTCCTGACTTTC
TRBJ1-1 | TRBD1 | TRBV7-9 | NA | CASSLGQGYLKNTEAFF | TGTGCCAGCAGCTTAGGACAGGGTTACCTCAAAAACACTGAAGCTTTCTTT